This TCR beta chain originates from a study of CD8 T cells in ankylosing spondylitis. The authors made TCR beta libraries by quantitative 5'-RACE with molecular barcodes. TCRdb redid the calling of the 5' RACE reads with MiXCR, one entry per CDR3 protein. This sample has around 150,000 distinct CDR3 sequences; approximately 7.4% occur once, and the top ten carry around 12%. Study-wide points: Clones tied to disease were said to be significantly enriched in matched ankylosing spondylitis synovial fluid.

V dropped 2 bases and J dropped 3; count of bases not matched to a gene: 7. CDR3 length equals 15 residues. CDR1 is GTSNPN and CDR2 is SVGIG in the germline V gene (reference sequence). Many counts were recorded for this clonotype. The antigen remains unidentified. Sequenced material: blood, either unsorted or a sorted T cell fraction (not recorded which). The receptor's source is a female donor with ankylosing spondylitis or in good health (not recorded which). This chain joins TRBV30 and TRBJ2-4, with 7 bases aligning to TRBD1. The CDR3 coding sequence is TGTGCCTGGAGTATACCTGGGACAGACAAAAACATTCAGTACTTC. It codes for CAWSIPGTDKNIQYF. The full variable domain, its missing parts supplied by reference TRBV30 and TRBJ2-4, is SQTIHQWPATLVQPVGSPLSLECTVEGTSNPNLYWYRQAAGRGLQLLFYSVGIGQISSEVPQNLSASRPQDRQFILSSKKLLLSDSGFYLCAWSIPGTDKNIQYFGAGTRLSVL.